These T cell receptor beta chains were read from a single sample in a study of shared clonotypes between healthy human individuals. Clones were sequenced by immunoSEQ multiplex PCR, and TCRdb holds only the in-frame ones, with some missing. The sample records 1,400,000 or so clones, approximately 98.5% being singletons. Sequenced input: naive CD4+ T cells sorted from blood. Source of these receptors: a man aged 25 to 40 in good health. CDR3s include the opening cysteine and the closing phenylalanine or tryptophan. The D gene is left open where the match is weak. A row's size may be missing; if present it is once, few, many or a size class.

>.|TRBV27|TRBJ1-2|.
CASRVTGDYGYTF
TGTGCCAGCAGAGTGACAGGCGACTATGGCTACACCTTC
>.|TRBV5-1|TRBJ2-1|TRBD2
CASSLGLANYNEQFF
TGCGCCAGCAGCCTGGGACTAGCAAATTACAATGAGCAGTTCTTC
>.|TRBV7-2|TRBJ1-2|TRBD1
CASSPMGQGIHGYTF
TGTGCCAGCAGCCCCATGGGACAGGGGATCCATGGCTACACCTTC
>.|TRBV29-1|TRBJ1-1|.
CSVDKTHTEAFF
TGCAGCGTTGATAAGACTCACACTGAAGCTTTCTTT
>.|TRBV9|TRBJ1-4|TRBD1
CASSPTGTANEKLFF
TGTGCCAGCAGCCCCACCGGGACAGCTAATGAAAAACTGTTTTTT
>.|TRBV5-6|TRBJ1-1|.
CASSQDTGEAFF
TGTGCCAGCAGCCAGGACACCGGTGAAGCTTTCTTT
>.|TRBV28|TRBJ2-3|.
CASPPGPGTGILDTQYF
TGTGCCAGTCCTCCCGGTCCCGGGACTGGAATTTTGGATACGCAGTATTTT
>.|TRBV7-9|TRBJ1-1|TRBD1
CASSLDRGLMGAFF
TGTGCCAGCAGCCTGGACAGGGGGCTAATGGGAGCTTTCTTT
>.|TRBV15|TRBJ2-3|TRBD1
CATSREAQGVTDTQYF
TGTGCCACCAGCAGAGAGGCTCAGGGGGTAACAGATACGCAGTATTTT
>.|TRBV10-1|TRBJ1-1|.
CASREQVGTEAFF
TGCGCCAGCAGAGAACAGGTGGGCACTGAAGCTTTCTTT
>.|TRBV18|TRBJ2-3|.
CASSPDNTDTQYF
TGTGCCAGCTCACCGGACAACACAGATACGCAGTATTTT
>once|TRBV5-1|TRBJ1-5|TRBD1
CASSYGTGGNQPQHF
TGCGCCAGCAGTTACGGGACAGGGGGCAATCAGCCCCAGCATTTT
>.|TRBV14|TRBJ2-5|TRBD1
CASSQVGQDQETQYF
TGTGCCAGCAGCCAAGTGGGACAGGACCAAGAGACCCAGTACTTC
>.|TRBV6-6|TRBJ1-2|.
CASSPQGIAYGYTF
TGTGCCAGCAGCCCGCAGGGGATAGCATATGGCTACACCTTC
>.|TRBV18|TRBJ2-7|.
CASSPADEQYF
TGTGCCAGCTCACCGGCGGACGAGCAGTACTTC
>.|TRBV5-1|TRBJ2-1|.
CASSLEPFTDSYNEQFF
TGCGCCAGCAGCTTGGAACCCTTTACAGATTCCTACAATGAGCAGTTCTTC
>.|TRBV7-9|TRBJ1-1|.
CASSLLSTFFYTEAFF
TGTGCCAGCAGCTTACTTTCGACCTTTTTTTACACTGAAGCTTTCTTT
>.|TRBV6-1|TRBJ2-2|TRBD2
CASSVSLTRGVNTGELFF
TGTGCCAGCAGTGTGTCCCTAACACGGGGGGTGAACACCGGGGAGCTGTTTTTT
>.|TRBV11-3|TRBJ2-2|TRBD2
CASSARLAGDLEGTGELFF
TGTGCCAGCAGCGCAAGACTAGCGGGGGACCTCGAGGGCACCGGGGAGCTGTTTTTT
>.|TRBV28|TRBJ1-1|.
CASSPNLNTEAFF
TGTGCCAGCAGTCCTAATTTGAACACTGAAGCTTTCTTT
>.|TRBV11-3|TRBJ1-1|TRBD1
CASSPRTGMGRTEAFF
TGTGCCAGCAGCCCACGGACAGGTATGGGGAGAACTGAAGCTTTCTTT
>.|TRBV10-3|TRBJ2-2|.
CAISLQGQETGELFF
TGTGCCATCAGCCTACAGGGCCAGGAGACCGGGGAGCTGTTTTTT
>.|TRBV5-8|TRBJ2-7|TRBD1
CASIESPGQGRREQYF
TGTGCCAGCATCGAATCGCCGGGACAGGGGCGACGCGAGCAGTACTTC
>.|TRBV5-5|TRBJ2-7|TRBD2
CASSLVVMAGGSHEQYF
TGTGCCAGCAGCTTGGTCGTTATGGCGGGAGGGTCCCACGAGCAGTACTTC
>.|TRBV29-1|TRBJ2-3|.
CSVVGRNTDTQYF
TGCAGCGTTGTGGGTAGGAACACAGATACGCAGTATTTT
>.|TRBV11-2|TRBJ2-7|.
CASSLEGAGLYEQYF
TGTGCCAGCAGCTTAGAGGGCGCGGGGCTCTACGAGCAGTACTTC
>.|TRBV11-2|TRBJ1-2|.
CASSPSLGTGHGYTF
TGTGCCAGCAGCCCTAGCCTCGGTACAGGGCATGGCTACACCTTC
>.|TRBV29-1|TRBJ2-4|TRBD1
CSVSPQTGGLKNIQYF
TGCAGCGTTTCCCCTCAGACAGGGGGGCTTAAAAACATTCAGTACTTC
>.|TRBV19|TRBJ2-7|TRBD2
CASSPTSGYYEQYF
TGTGCCAGTAGTCCGACTAGCGGATACTACGAGCAGTACTTC
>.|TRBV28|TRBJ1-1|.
CASSLVNTEAFF
TGTGCCAGCAGTTTGGTCAACACTGAAGCTTTCTTT